The next 13 T cell receptor beta chains were all read from a single sample in a study of T cell clonality in common variable immunodeficiency (dated by TCRdb to the mid-2010s). The method was the immunoSEQ multiplex PCR assay. TCRdb limited this immuneACCESS table to in-frame rearrangements with V and J called. A share of clones is missing; checked studies link under half to unresolved V genes, and the rest is unexplained. For this sample, 35,000 to 50,000 clones are listed, none of them singletons. The ten largest clones capture about 0.68% of the sample. Sequenced material: peripheral blood mononuclear cells. The receptors were gathered from a person between 18 and 75 years old in good health.

This clone was detected many times. Read sequence stops 3 residues before the CDR3 end, and the germline J gene provides the missing end. The rearrangement uses TRBV5-1 and TRBJ2-5; TRBD2 is a possible D gene (5 bases). The V gene lost 2 bases and the J gene lost 2 bases, with 7 bases spanning the gap. The CDR3 extends over 13 amino acids. The germline V gene encodes CDR1 SGHRS and CDR2 YFSETQ. CDR3 loop: CASSFRGQETQYF. The sequenced part of the CDR3 DNA is TGCGCCAGCAGCTTTAGAGGGCAAGAGACC.

Points on this clone: The CDR3 end is not reached by the read, which stops 3 residues before it; the germline J gene fills it in. Other DNA sequences in the sample encode the same CDR3. The chain couples TRBV19 to TRBJ1-1; 9 positions agree with TRBD1. There are 14 residues in the CDR3. The V segment lost 9 bases and the J segment 0 bases; nucleotides outside the gene matches: 5. CDR1 is LNHDA and CDR2 is SQIVND in the germline V gene (reference sequence). The covered CDR3 bases are TGTGCCAGCAAAGGACAGGGGATGAACACTGAA. Amino acids: CASKGQGMNTE. The full CDR3 protein is CASKGQGMNTEAFF.

In this sample, this clone turned up many times. The read stops 3 residues short of the end of the CDR3; the missing end is completed from the germline J gene. The chain has TRBV5-6 and TRBJ2-2, with a possible D match to TRBD2 (6 bases). The CDR3 runs to 15 residues. Trimming removed 0 bases from V and 2 bases from J, with 8 bases in between. Germline assignment: CDR1 SGHDT and CDR2 YYEEEE. Partial CDR3 DNA: TGTGCCAGCAGCTTGGAACTAGCAAACACCGGGGAG. It specifies CASSLELANTGE. The whole CDR3 protein reads CASSLELANTGELFF.

This clone was counted at least ten times. The CDR3 protein is CASSLLGEVAGELFF. The part of the CDR3 DNA that was read is TGTGCCAGCAGCTTGTTAGGGGAGGTGGCCGGGGAG. The rearrangement links TRBV5-8 to TRBJ2-2, with D possibly TRBD2 on 6 matching bases. The read halts 3 residues ahead of the CDR3 end, with the missing end drawn from the germline J gene. Trimming removed 1 base at V and 6 bases at J, with 13 bases between. Per germline, CDR1 SGHTS and CDR2 YDEGEE. The CDR3 has 15 residues.

This clone was seen many times. The CDR3 end lies 3 residues beyond the end of the read and is filled in from the germline J gene. This chain links TRBV2 with TRBJ1-3; 8 bases align to TRBD1. This CDR3 comprises 15 residues. Per the germline V gene, CDR1 is SNHLY and CDR2 is FYNNEI. Germline trimming cut 5 bases from V and 2 bases from J; bases unmatched to any gene: 5. CDR3: CASSRDRGPGNTIYF. The CDR3 DNA, read in part, is TGTGCCAGCAGTCGAGACAGGGGACCTGGAAACACC.

This clone was picked up many times. The CDR3 end falls 3 residues outside the read, so it is completed with the germline J gene. The V and J genes are TRBV9 and TRBJ1-2, with D possibly being TRBD1 (5 bases). CDR1 and CDR2 (germline): SGDLS, YYNGEE. The length of the CDR3 is 14 residues. The V end lost 0 bases, the J end lost 2 bases, and 8 bases lay between the germline ends. Here the CDR3 reads CASSVGQGNYGYTF. CDR3 DNA (partial): TGTGCCAGCAGCGTAGGTCAGGGAAACTATGGC.

This clone has at least ten counts. The CDR3 end is not reached by the read, which stops 3 residues before it; the germline J gene fills it in. The chain has TRBV6-1 and TRBJ1-6; D is perhaps TRBD1 (5 bases). This CDR3 region has 16 residues. Trimming shortened V by 3 bases and J by 4 bases, and 13 bases separated the two germline ends. Germline CDR1 reads MNHNS; CDR2 reads SASEGT. CDR3 bases read: TGTGCCAGCAGTGAGGTGGGGGGAAATTATAATTCACCC. Protein sequence: CASSEVGGNYNSP. In full, the CDR3 is CASSEVGGNYNSPLHF.

This clone was seen many times. The read stops 3 residues short of the end of the CDR3; the missing end is completed from the germline J gene. The chain uses TRBV14 and TRBJ1-2; D unresolved. CDR3 length equals 16 residues. Germline lookup yields CDR1 SGHDN and CDR2 FVKESK. The part of the CDR3 DNA that was read is TGTGCCAGCAGCCAAGCGACCGGGTCAACTACGGCCGGC. It codes for CASSQATGSTTAG. The CDR3 as a whole reads CASSQATGSTTAGYTF.

The part of the CDR3 DNA that was read is TGTGCCAGCAGCTTAGACAGGGGAAACACC. It is translated as CASSLDRGNT. Given in full, the CDR3 is CASSLDRGNTIYF. The chain uses TRBV11-2 and TRBJ1-3; D gene uncertain. The CDR3 extends 3 residues past the end of the read, so its final part is completed from the germline J gene. The CDR3 totals 13 residues. The germline CDR1 and CDR2 sequences are SGHAT and FQNNGV. Trimming removed 0 bases from V and 4 bases from J, with 4 bases in between.

This clone was picked up many times. The read ends 3 residues shy of where the CDR3 ends; the end is completed using the germline J gene. This chain joins TRBV6-2 or TRBV6-3 and TRBJ1-2, with no clear D. Germline assignment: CDR1 MNHEY and CDR2 SVGEGT. This CDR3 has 13 amino acids. V gave up 6 bases and J gave up 7 bases, with 15 bases separating them. The CDR3 loop is CASSPGNLRGYTF. CDR3 DNA, as far as it was read: TGTGCCAGCAGCCCGGGGAATCTGCGTGGC.

At least ten counts were recorded for this clone. From the germline J gene comes the end of the CDR3, since the read stops 3 residues before it. V and J are TRBV5-4 and TRBJ2-1; 7 nucleotides agree with TRBD2. This CDR3 has 15 amino acids. V dropped 4 bases and J dropped 2; count of bases not matched to a gene: 6. From germline, CDR1 is SGHNT and CDR2 YYREEE (reference sequence). CDR3 protein: CASSMSGVAYNEQFF. The CDR3 DNA, read in part, is TGTGCCAGCAGCATGAGCGGGGTTGCCTACAATGAG.

This clone was observed many times. The sequence runs out 3 residues before the end of the CDR3; the remainder is reconstructed from the germline J gene. V gene TRBV10-3 combines with J gene TRBJ2-1; 8 bases align to TRBD2. Germline CDR1 ENHRY, CDR2 SYGVKD. There are 15 residues in the CDR3. Germline trimming cut 4 bases from V and 3 bases from J; bases unmatched to any gene: 5. Partial CDR3 DNA: TGTGCCATCAGTGTTGGACTAGCAGACTACAATGAG. As protein: CAISVGLADYNE. The entire CDR3 is CAISVGLADYNEQFF.

This clone was seen at least ten times. CDR3 DNA, as far as it was read: TGTGCCAGCAGCTTAGCGGGTACAGGCTACGAG. Its translation: CASSLAGTGYE. The full CDR3 protein is CASSLAGTGYEQYF. The V call is TRBV7-9, the J call TRBJ2-7, with D maybe TRBD1 (5 bases). The read ends 3 residues shy of where the CDR3 ends; the end is completed using the germline J gene. This CDR3 region has 14 residues. V lost 0 bases and J 3 bases, leaving 9 bases between the germline ends. CDR1 SEHNR and CDR2 FQNEAQ come from the germline V gene (reference sequence).